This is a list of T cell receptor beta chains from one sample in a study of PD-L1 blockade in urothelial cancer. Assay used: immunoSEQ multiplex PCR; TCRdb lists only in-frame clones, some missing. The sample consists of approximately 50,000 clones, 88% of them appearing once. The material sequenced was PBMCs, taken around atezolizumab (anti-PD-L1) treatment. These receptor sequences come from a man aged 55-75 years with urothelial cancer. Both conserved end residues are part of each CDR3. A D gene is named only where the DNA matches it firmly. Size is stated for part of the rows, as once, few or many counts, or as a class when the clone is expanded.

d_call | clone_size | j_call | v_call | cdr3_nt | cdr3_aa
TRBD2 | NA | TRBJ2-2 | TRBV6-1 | TGTGCCACTTCCTCCTGGACTAGCGTCCCCGGGGAGCTGTTTTTT | CATSSWTSVPGELFF
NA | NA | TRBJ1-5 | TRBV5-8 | TGTGCCAGCAGCTTTAAGGGGGTCGGTCAGCCCCAGCATTTT | CASSFKGVGQPQHF
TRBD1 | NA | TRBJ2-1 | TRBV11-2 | TGTGCCAGCAGCTGGGGGACAGGTCTAGTCAATGAGCAGTTCTTC | CASSWGTGLVNEQFF
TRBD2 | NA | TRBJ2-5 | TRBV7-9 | TGTGCCAGCAGCTTACGGAGCGGGAGGGCCTGGGGGACCCAGTACTTC | CASSLRSGRAWGTQYF
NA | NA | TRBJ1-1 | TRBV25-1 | TGTGCCAGCGGAACAGGAATCACTGAAGCTTTCTTT | CASGTGITEAFF
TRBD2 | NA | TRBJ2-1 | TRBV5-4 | TGTGCCAGCAGCCATCCTAGCGGGAGTATAACCAATGAGCAGTTCTTC | CASSHPSGSITNEQFF
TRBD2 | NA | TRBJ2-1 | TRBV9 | TGTGCCAGCAGCGTAGTGAGCGGGGGCCGTAATGAGCAGTTCTTC | CASSVVSGGRNEQFF
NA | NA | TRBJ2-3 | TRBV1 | TGCACCAGCAGCCAAGGGCTAGCAGATACGCAGTATTTT | CTSSQGLADTQYF
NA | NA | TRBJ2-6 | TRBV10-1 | TGCGCCAGCAGTGGGGACATCTCTGGGGCCAACGTCCTGACTTTC | CASSGDISGANVLTF
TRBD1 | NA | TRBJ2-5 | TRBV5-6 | TGTGCCAGCAGCCAACGGGACAGGGGTGAGACCCAGTACTTC | CASSQRDRGETQYF
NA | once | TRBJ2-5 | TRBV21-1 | TGTGCCAGCCTTACAGGGGTTGGCGAGACCCAGTACTTC | CASLTGVGETQYF
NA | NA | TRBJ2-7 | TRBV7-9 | TGTGCCAGCAGCTCTATAGGGACTCCCAACTACGAGCAGTACTTC | CASSSIGTPNYEQYF
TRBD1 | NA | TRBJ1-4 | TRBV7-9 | TGTGCCAGCAGCGTCCCAGGGGGGAATGAAAAACTGTTTTTT | CASSVPGGNEKLFF
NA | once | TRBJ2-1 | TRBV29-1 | TGCAGCGTTGCTTATCGGTCCAACAATGAGCAGTTCTTC | CSVAYRSNNEQFF
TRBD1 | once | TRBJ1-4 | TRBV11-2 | TGTGCCAGCAGCTTAGACGGACAGGGCGGCGAAAAACTGTTTTTT | CASSLDGQGGEKLFF
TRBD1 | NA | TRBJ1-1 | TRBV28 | TGTGCCAGCAGCGGCGGGACAGGGTTGACCGCTTTCTTT | CASSGGTGLTAFF
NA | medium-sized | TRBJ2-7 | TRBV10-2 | TGCGCCAGCAGTGGGGCAGGGGACGAGCAGTACTTC | CASSGAGDEQYF
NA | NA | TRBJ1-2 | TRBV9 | TGTGCCAGCAGCGTAACCAGGAACTATGGCTACACCTTC | CASSVTRNYGYTF
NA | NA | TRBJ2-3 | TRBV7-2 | TGTGCCAGCAGCTTAGCCCCAGGAACCACAGATACGCAGTATTTT | CASSLAPGTTDTQYF
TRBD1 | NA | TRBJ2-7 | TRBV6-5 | TGTGCCAGCAGTCACGACAGGGTCGTTGCGCTCGAGCAGTACTTC | CASSHDRVVALEQYF
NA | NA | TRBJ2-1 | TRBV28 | TGTGCCAGCAGTTTTATAAGTGGAGGTTACAATGGGCAGTTCTTC | CASSFISGGYNGQFF
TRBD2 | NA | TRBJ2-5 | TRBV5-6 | TGTGCCAGCAGCTTGTTGACTAGCGGGCTCCAAGAGACCCAGTACTTC | CASSLLTSGLQETQYF
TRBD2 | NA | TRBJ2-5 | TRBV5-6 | TGTGCCAGCAGCTTGATAGCGGGAACAGAGACCCAGTACTTC | CASSLIAGTETQYF
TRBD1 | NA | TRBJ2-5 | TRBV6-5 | TGTGCCAGCAGTCTGACAGGGGCCCAAGAGACCCAGTACTTC | CASSLTGAQETQYF
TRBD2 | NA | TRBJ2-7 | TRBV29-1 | TGCAGCGTTGAAGATATAGGCGATAGCGGGAGCTCCTACGAGCAGTACTTC | CSVEDIGDSGSSYEQYF
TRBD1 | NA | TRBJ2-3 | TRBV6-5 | TGTGCCAGCAGTTACTCGAATCAGGGGGCGCATACGCAGTATTTT | CASSYSNQGAHTQYF
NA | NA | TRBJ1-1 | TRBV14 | TGTGCCAGCAGCCAAGAAGAGGGCGGGTTGAACACTGAAGCTTTCTTT | CASSQEEGGLNTEAFF
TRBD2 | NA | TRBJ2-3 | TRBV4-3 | TGCGCCAGCAGCCAGGGCGGGTTAGCGGGAGGCATAGATACGCAGTATTTT | CASSQGGLAGGIDTQYF
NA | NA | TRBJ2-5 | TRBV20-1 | TGCAGTGCCCGCGAGGAGACCCAGTACTTC | CSAREETQYF
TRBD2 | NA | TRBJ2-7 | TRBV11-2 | TGTGCCAGCAGCCCCCCCGGGACTAGCGGGCTGTACGAGCAGTACTTC | CASSPPGTSGLYEQYF
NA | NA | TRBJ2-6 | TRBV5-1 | TGCGCCAGCAGCTTGGGCAGGGCTGGGGCCAACGTCCTGACTTTC | CASSLGRAGANVLTF
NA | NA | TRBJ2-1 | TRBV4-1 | TGCGCCAGCAGCCTAGTCGGGTCCTACAATGAGCAGTTCTTC | CASSLVGSYNEQFF
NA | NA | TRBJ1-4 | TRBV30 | TGTGCCTGGAGTGTACGGAGGGATGAAAAACTGTTTTTT | CAWSVRRDEKLFF
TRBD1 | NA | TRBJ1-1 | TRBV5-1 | TGCGCCAGCAGCGAGAACAGGGGCGGTTACACTGAAGCTTTCTTT | CASSENRGGYTEAFF
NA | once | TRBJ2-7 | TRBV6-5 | TGTGCCAGCAGTCCCGACCACTACTACGAGCAGTACTTC | CASSPDHYYEQYF
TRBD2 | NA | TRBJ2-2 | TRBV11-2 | TGTGCCAGCAGCACTCCAAGCGGGGTGAACACCGGGGAGCTGTTTTTT | CASSTPSGVNTGELFF
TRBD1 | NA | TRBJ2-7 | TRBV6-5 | TGTGCCAGCAGTTCTGTCGGGACAGGGGGCCACGAGCAGTACTTC | CASSSVGTGGHEQYF
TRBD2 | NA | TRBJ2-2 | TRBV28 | TGTGCCAGCAGTCTGGTTAGCGGGAGTAACACCGGGGAGCTGTTTTTT | CASSLVSGSNTGELFF
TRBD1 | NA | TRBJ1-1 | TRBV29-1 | TGCAGCGTTGAAGACGGGACAGGGGATCAGGACACTGAAGCTTTCTTT | CSVEDGTGDQDTEAFF
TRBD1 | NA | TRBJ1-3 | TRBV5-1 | TGCGCCAGCAGCCAAGGACAGGGTAATAGGGGCTCTGGAAACACCATATATTTT | CASSQGQGNRGSGNTIYF
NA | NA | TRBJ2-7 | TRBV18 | TGTGCCAGCTCACCGGGACTCAACTCCTACGAGCAGTACTTC | CASSPGLNSYEQYF
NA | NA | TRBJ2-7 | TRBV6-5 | TGTGCCAGCAACTCACTATCGAAGAGCTCCTACGAGCAGTACTTC | CASNSLSKSSYEQYF